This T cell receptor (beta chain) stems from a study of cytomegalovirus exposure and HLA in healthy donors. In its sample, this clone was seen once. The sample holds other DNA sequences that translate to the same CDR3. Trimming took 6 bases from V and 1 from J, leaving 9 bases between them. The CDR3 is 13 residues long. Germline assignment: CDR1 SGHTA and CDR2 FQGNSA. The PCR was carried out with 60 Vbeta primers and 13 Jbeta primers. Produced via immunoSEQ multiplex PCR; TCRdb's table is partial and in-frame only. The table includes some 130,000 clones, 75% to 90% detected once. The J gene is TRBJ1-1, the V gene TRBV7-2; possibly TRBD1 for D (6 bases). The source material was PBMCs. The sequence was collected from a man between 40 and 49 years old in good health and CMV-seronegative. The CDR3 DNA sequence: TGTGCCAGCAGTCGACAGGAGAACACTGAAGCTTTCTTT. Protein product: CASSRQENTEAFF.